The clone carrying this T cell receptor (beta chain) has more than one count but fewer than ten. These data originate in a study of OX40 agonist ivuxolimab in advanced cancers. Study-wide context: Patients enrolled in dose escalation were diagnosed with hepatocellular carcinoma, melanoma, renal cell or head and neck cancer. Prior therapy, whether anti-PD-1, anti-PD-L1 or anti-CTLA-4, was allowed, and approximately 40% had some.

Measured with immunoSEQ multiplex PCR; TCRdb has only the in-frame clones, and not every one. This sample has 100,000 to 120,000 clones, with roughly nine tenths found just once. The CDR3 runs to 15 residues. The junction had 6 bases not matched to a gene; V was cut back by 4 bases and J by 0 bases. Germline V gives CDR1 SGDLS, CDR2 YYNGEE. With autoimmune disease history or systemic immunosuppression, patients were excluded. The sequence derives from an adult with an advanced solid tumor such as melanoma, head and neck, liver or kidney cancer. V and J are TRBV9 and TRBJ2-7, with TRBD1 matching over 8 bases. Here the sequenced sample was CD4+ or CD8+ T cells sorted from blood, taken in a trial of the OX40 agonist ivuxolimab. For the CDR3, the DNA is TGTGCCAGCAGCACCGGACAGGGCTACTCCTACGAGCAGTACTTC. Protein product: CASSTGQGYSYEQYF. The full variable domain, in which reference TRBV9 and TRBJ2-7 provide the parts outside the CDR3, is DSGVTQTPKHLITATGQRVTLRCSPRSGDLSVYWYQQSLDQGLQFLIQYYNGEERAKGNILERFSAQQFPDLHSELNLSSLELGDSALYFCASSTGQGYSYEQYFGPGTRLTVT.